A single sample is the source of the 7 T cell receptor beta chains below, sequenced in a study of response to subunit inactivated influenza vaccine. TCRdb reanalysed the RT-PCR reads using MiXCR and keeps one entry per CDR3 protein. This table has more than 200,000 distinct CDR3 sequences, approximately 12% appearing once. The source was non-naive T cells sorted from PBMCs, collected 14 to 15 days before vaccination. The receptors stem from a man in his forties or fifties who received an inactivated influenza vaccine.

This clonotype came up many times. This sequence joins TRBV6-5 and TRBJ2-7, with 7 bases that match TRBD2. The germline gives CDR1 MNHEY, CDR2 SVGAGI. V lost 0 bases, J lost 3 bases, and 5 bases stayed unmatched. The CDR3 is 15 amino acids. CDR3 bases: TGTGCCAGCAGTTACTCGGGGAGGGCCAACTACGAGCAGTACTTC. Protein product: CASSYSGRANYEQYF.

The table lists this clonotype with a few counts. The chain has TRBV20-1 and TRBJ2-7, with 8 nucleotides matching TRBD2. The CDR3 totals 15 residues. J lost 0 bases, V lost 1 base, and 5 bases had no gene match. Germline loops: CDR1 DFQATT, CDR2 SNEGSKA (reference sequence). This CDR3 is CSARGVSGNSYEQYF. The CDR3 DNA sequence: TGCAGTGCTAGAGGAGTTAGCGGGAACTCCTACGAGCAGTACTTC.

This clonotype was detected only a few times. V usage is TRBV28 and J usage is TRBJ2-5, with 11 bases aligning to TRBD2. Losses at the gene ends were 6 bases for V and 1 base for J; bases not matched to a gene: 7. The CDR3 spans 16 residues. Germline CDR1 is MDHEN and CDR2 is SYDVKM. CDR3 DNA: TGTGCCAGCAGGAGTCGACTAGCGGGACCCCAAGAGACCCAGTACTTC. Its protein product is CASRSRLAGPQETQYF. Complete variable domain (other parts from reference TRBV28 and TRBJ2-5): DVKVTQSSRYLVKRTGEKVFLECVQDMDHENMFWYRQDPGLGLRLIYFSYDVKMKEKGDIPEGYSVSREKKERFSLILESASTNQTSMYLCASRSRLAGPQETQYFGPGTRLLVL.

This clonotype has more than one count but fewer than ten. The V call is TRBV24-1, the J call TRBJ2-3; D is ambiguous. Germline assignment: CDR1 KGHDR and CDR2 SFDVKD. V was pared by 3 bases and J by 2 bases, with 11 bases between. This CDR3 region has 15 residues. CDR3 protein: CATSDKDSPTDTQYF. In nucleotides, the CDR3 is TGTGCCACCAGTGATAAGGATAGTCCCACAGATACGCAGTATTTT.

The CDR3 coding sequence is TGTGCCACCAGTGATTCGGACAGGGTGTCCGATACGCAGTATTTT. Its protein product is CATSDSDRVSDTQYF. The rearrangement joins TRBV24-1 to TRBJ2-3, with 8 bases identical to TRBD1. Unmatched junction bases numbered 6, after V lost 2 bases and J lost 6 bases. The CDR3 totals 15 residues. Looked up from germline, CDR1 is KGHDR and CDR2 is SFDVKD.

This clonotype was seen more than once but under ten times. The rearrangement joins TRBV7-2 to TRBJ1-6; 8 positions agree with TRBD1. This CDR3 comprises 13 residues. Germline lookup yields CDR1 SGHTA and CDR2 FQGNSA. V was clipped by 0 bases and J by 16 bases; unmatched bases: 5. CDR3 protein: CASSLAGTGRLHF. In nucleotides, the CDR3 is TGTGCCAGCAGCTTAGCGGGGACAGGAAGGCTCCACTTT.

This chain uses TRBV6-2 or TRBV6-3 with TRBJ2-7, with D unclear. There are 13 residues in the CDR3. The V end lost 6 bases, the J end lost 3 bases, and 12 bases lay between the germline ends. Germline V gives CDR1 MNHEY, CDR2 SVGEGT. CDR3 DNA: TGTGCCAGCAGCTCACGCCCCGACTACGAGCAGTACTTC. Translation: CASSSRPDYEQYF.